The 27 T cell receptor beta chains below were found in one sample sequenced in a study of blood T cell repertoires in COVID-19. Sequenced by immunoSEQ multiplex PCR; TCRdb stores in-frame clones only, minus some. Seen here are over 250,000 clones, 85% to 90% observed once, and the top ten hold around 1.9%. Specimen: PBMCs or T cells enriched from blood (not recorded which). These receptors all come from a woman aged 55-69 years who had recovered from COVID-19.

V gene TRBV9 combines with J gene TRBJ1-6, with 9 bases matching TRBD1. The CDR3 totals 15 residues. Germline V gives CDR1 SGDLS, CDR2 YYNGEE. J gave up 9 bases and V 2 bases, and 6 bases lay outside the gene matches. Written as DNA, the CDR3 is TGTGCCAGCAGCGTTCAACAGGGGGCGGCTTCACCCCTCCACTTT. Translated: CASSVQQGAASPLHF.

The chain has TRBV10-3 and TRBJ1-2; D remains unclear. Deletions cut 3 bases from V and 5 bases from J, with 13 bases between. The germline gives CDR1 ENHRY, CDR2 SYGVKD. The CDR3 sequence is 14 residues long. The CDR3 loop reads CAISDPKGGYGYTF. The CDR3 DNA is TGTGCCATCAGTGATCCCAAAGGCGGTTATGGCTACACCTTC.

The V gene is TRBV30, the J gene TRBJ2-7; TRBD1 matches at 10 bases. Germline CDR1 reads GTSNPN; CDR2 reads SVGIG (reference sequence). The V gene end was trimmed by 3 bases and the J gene end by 6 bases; junction bases not matched to a gene: 5. This CDR3 comprises 13 residues. CDR3 region: CAWSNRDRGEQYF. The CDR3 DNA is TGTGCCTGGAGCAACCGGGACAGGGGCGAGCAGTACTTC.

The chain employs TRBV30 and TRBJ2-7; D ambiguous. Germline V gene lookup returns CDR1 GTSNPN and CDR2 SVGIG (reference sequence). Trimming removed 0 bases at V and 2 bases at J, with 8 bases between. The CDR3 is 13 amino acids. This CDR3 reads CAWSVLATYEQYF. CDR3 nucleotides: TGTGCCTGGAGTGTACTCGCGACCTACGAGCAGTACTTC.

V and J are TRBV6-6 and TRBJ2-2; D is unclear. Germline CDR1 MNHNY, CDR2 SVGAGI (reference sequence). The germline V and J ends were trimmed by 6 bases and 4 bases, with 9 bases remaining between them. This CDR3 contains 13 residues. The CDR3 spells CASRPEATGELFF. The CDR3 DNA is TGTGCCAGCAGACCCGAAGCCACCGGGGAGCTGTTTTTT.

The chain joins TRBV2 to TRBJ2-6; D is uncertain. The CDR3 has 12 residues. V dropped 10 bases and J dropped 0 bases, with 4 bases sitting between them. From germline, CDR1 is SNHLY and CDR2 FYNNEI. The CDR3: CATRSGANVLTF. In DNA form, the CDR3 reads TGTGCCACTCGCTCTGGGGCCAACGTCCTGACTTTC.

The V and J genes are TRBV28 and TRBJ2-7; tentatively, D is TRBD1 (6 bases). V lost 2 bases and J 2 bases, leaving 13 bases between the germline ends. The length of the CDR3 is 15 residues. Germline V CDR1 and CDR2: MDHEN, SYDVKM. CDR3 bases: TGTGCCAGCAGTTTAGAGGGGGTAGGAGCCTACGAGCAGTACTTC. Protein sequence: CASSLEGVGAYEQYF.

The chain joins TRBV15 to TRBJ2-1, with 11 bases matching TRBD2. V dropped 3 bases and J dropped 7; count of bases not matched to a gene: 5. This CDR3 has 15 residues. Per the germline V gene, CDR1 is LNHNV and CDR2 is YYDKDF (reference sequence). CDR3 bases: TGTGCCACCAGCAGGCATAGCGGGGGGGCGAATGAGCAGTTCTTC. Protein: CATSRHSGGANEQFF.

The chain carries TRBV7-9 and TRBJ2-3; D is ambiguous. Germline-derived CDR1 and CDR2 are SEHNR and FQNEAQ (reference sequence). V lost 5 bases to trimming and J lost 0 bases, with 12 bases between them. The CDR3 is 15 amino acids. In nucleotides, the CDR3 is TGTGCCAGCAGCCCTGTTTTATCTAGCACAGATACGCAGTATTTT. It specifies CASSPVLSSTDTQYF.

CDR3 residues: CASSYPGQGNEQFF. CDR3 nucleotides: TGTGCCAGCAGTTACCCGGGACAGGGCAATGAGCAGTTCTTC. V is TRBV28 and J is TRBJ2-1; 9 bases are shared with TRBD1. This CDR3 contains 14 residues. CDR1 is MDHEN, CDR2 SYDVKM, per germline. J was trimmed by 6 bases and V by 4 bases; bases with no gene match: 4.

The chain combines TRBV5-1 with TRBJ1-1; 8 nucleotides match TRBD1. Germline-derived CDR1 and CDR2 are SGHRS and YFSETQ. The trim removed 3 bases at V and 3 bases at J, leaving 4 bases unmatched. This CDR3 is 14 amino acids long. CDR3 region: CASSSDREYTEAFF. The DNA of the CDR3 is TGCGCCAGCAGCTCGGACAGGGAATACACTGAAGCTTTCTTT.

This chain connects TRBV5-1 to TRBJ1-1, with a tentative D call TRBD1 (6 bases). The V end lost 4 bases, the J end lost 4 bases, and 14 bases lay between the germline ends. The CDR3 contains 14 residues. Germline CDR1 reads SGHRS; CDR2 reads YFSETQ. CDR3 nucleotide sequence: TGCGCCAGCAGCCCAGGACAGAGTGGCACTGAAGCTTTCTTT. It is translated as CASSPGQSGTEAFF.

This clone was counted a few times. This rearrangement joins TRBV12-3 or TRBV12-4 to TRBJ1-2; 7 positions match TRBD1. Unmatched junction bases numbered 7, after V lost 4 bases and J lost 8 bases. The CDR3 covers 13 residues. The DNA of the CDR3 is TGTGCCAGCAGTTATGGGACAGCGGGCGGCTACACCTTC. Translating gives CASSYGTAGGYTF.

This sequence joins TRBV7-2 and TRBJ1-1; D not certain. The ends were cut back, 2 bases at V and 5 bases at J, with 15 bases in the middle. The CDR3 loop spans 15 amino acids. Per the germline V gene, CDR1 is SGHTA and CDR2 is FQGNSA. CDR3 region: CASSLKAVGGTEAFF. The CDR3 DNA follows: TGTGCCAGCAGCTTAAAGGCGGTCGGAGGAACTGAAGCTTTCTTT.

The J gene is TRBJ1-4, the V gene TRBV6-1, with D possibly matching TRBD1 (5 bases). CDR3 length: 14 residues. Trimming removed 3 bases from V and 3 bases from J, with 8 bases in between. Germline CDR1 is MNHNS and CDR2 is SASEGT. Here the CDR3 reads CASSDRAPNEKLFF. The CDR3 DNA reads TGTGCCAGCAGTGACAGGGCCCCTAATGAAAAACTGTTTTTT.

The chain carries TRBV19 and TRBJ2-1, with D possibly matching TRBD2 (6 bases). CDR3 length: 13 residues. CDR1 is LNHDA and CDR2 is SQIVND in the germline V gene (reference sequence). V lost 1 base and J 10 bases, leaving 11 bases between the germline ends. In DNA form, the CDR3 reads TGTGCCAGTAGTATAGGATCACGGGGGGAGCAGTTCTTC. Its protein product is CASSIGSRGEQFF.

This chain links TRBV7-3 with TRBJ2-1; 8 bases are shared with TRBD2. With 5 bases clipped from V and 9 bases from J, the junction kept 15 bases outside the gene matches. The CDR3 is 16 amino acids. Germline V gives CDR1 SGHTA, CDR2 FQGTGA. Written as DNA, the CDR3 is TGTGCCAGCAGCGACATAGCGGGGCGAAACCGGGGTGAGCAGTTCTTC. Its protein is CASSDIAGRNRGEQFF.

V and J are TRBV3-1 (or the pseudogene TRBV3-2) and TRBJ1-4; the D gene is possibly TRBD1 (5 bases). Between the trimmed V and J ends, which lost 4 bases and 5 bases, there was a span of 17 bases. The germline V gene encodes CDR1 LGHDT and CDR2 YNNKEL (reference sequence). This CDR3 comprises 16 residues. Here the CDR3 DNA reads TGTGCCAGCAGCCCTCTTGCGGGGCAGATAAATGAAAAACTGTTTTTT. Translation gives CASSPLAGQINEKLFF.

The sample holds one count of this clone. CDR3 region: CASIRGRENTEAFF. The DNA of the CDR3 is TGTGCCAGCATTCGAGGGCGGGAGAACACTGAAGCTTTCTTT. The gene calls are TRBV7-2 and TRBJ1-1; D remains unclear. CDR3 length equals 14 residues. Trimming shortened V by 7 bases and J by 1 base, and 13 bases separated the two germline ends. In germline, CDR1 is SGHTA, CDR2 FQGNSA.

The chain uses TRBV19 and TRBJ1-2, with 8 bases aligning to TRBD1. This CDR3 spans 16 amino acids. Per germline, CDR1 LNHDA and CDR2 SQIVND (reference sequence). V shed 5 bases and J 3 bases; nucleotides not matched to a gene: 11. This CDR3 is CASSVTTGVAYYGYTF. CDR3 bases: TGTGCCAGTAGTGTAACGACAGGGGTTGCGTACTATGGCTACACCTTC.

The gene calls are TRBV9 and TRBJ1-2; D is ambiguous. V lost 3 bases to trimming and J lost 5 bases, with 14 bases between them. Germline V gene lookup returns CDR1 SGDLS and CDR2 YYNGEE. This CDR3 contains 14 residues. In DNA form, the CDR3 reads TGTGCCAGCAGCGGCGGGGTGCGTGAATATGGCTACACCTTC. Translating gives CASSGGVREYGYTF. The full variable domain, its missing parts supplied by reference TRBV9 and TRBJ1-2, is DSGVTQTPKHLITATGQRVTLRCSPRSGDLSVYWYQQSLDQGLQFLIQYYNGEERAKGNILERFSAQQFPDLHSELNLSSLELGDSALYFCASSGGVREYGYTFGSGTRLTVV.

The gene calls are TRBV2 and TRBJ2-3; TRBD1 matches 9 bases. J gave up 3 bases and V 2 bases, and 3 bases lay outside the gene matches. Germline loops: CDR1 SNHLY, CDR2 FYNNEI. The CDR3 extends over 15 amino acids. CDR3 amino acids: CASSESGQGTDTQYF. The CDR3 DNA sequence: TGTGCCAGCAGTGAATCAGGACAGGGGACAGATACGCAGTATTTT.

This rearrangement joins TRBV30 to TRBJ1-2; D is perhaps TRBD1 (5 bases). The CDR3 is 13 residues long. Germline V gives CDR1 GTSNPN, CDR2 SVGIG (reference sequence). With 1 base removed from V and 8 bases from J, the gap between germline ends came to 14 bases. CDR3 sequence reads: CAWSALGGSGYTF. The CDR3 DNA sequence: TGTGCCTGGAGTGCCTTGGGGGGTAGCGGCTACACCTTC. Full variable domain (rest looked up from reference TRBV30 and TRBJ1-2): SQTIHQWPATLVQPVGSPLSLECTVEGTSNPNLYWYRQAAGRGLQLLFYSVGIGQISSEVPQNLSASRPQDRQFILSSKKLLLSDSGFYLCAWSALGGSGYTFGSGTRLTVV.

This chain connects TRBV28 to TRBJ2-6; D is uncertain. Between the trimmed V and J ends, which lost 7 bases and 1 base, there was a span of 5 bases. Germline loops: CDR1 MDHEN, CDR2 SYDVKM. This CDR3 is 13 amino acids long. DNA for the CDR3: TGTGCCAGCACTCCGTCTGGGGCCAACGTCCTGACTTTC. Residues: CASTPSGANVLTF. Full variable domain (outside the CDR3, taken from reference TRBV28 and TRBJ2-6): DVKVTQSSRYLVKRTGEKVFLECVQDMDHENMFWYRQDPGLGLRLIYFSYDVKMKEKGDIPEGYSVSREKKERFSLILESASTNQTSMYLCASTPSGANVLTFGAGSRLTVL.

The J gene is TRBJ1-2, the V gene TRBV29-1; TRBD1 matches 8 bases. The length of the CDR3 is 13 residues. Germline CDR1 and CDR2: SQVTM and ANQGSEA. V dropped 6 bases and J dropped 3; count of bases not matched to a gene: 6. CDR3 sequence reads: CSVVQGADYGYTF. For the CDR3, the DNA is TGCAGCGTCGTCCAGGGGGCGGACTATGGCTACACCTTC.

This sequence joins TRBV5-1 and TRBJ2-3; D call uncertain. The CDR3 runs to 12 residues. Germline CDR1 SGHRS, CDR2 YFSETQ. V dropped 3 bases and J dropped 5 bases, with 7 bases sitting between them. CDR3 loop: CASSYTRDTQYF. In DNA, the CDR3 is TGCGCCAGCAGCTACACCCGAGATACGCAGTATTTT.

The chain joins TRBV25-1 to TRBJ1-4, with D uncertain. CDR1 and CDR2 (germline): MGHDK, SYGVNS. This CDR3 comprises 17 residues. Trimming cost V 2 bases and J 3 bases, with 16 bases left between them. The CDR3 region has the DNA TGTGCCAGCAGTGAACTCACAGCGGCAGTGGCTAATGAAAAACTGTTTTTT. As protein: CASSELTAAVANEKLFF. The full variable domain, completed using reference TRBV25-1 and TRBJ1-4, is EADIYQTPRYLVIGTGKKITLECSQTMGHDKMYWYQQDPGMELHLIHYSYGVNSTEKGDLSSESTVSRIRTEHFPLTLESARPSHTSQYLCASSELTAAVANEKLFFGSGTQLSVL.